The 32 T cell receptor beta chains presented below share a single source sample, sequenced in a study of technical replicates of blood from a few donors. The protocol was immunoSEQ multiplex PCR, while the TCRdb copy is restricted to in-frame clones and leaves out a portion. This sample yields 13,000 or so clones, of which 65% to 90% are seen a single time; 9.5% to 12% belongs to the top ten. The sample consisted of PBMCs. The receptor set was obtained from a human donor in good health.

V gene TRBV6-1 combines with J gene TRBJ2-3; TRBD1 matches 8 bases. The CDR3 has 15 amino acids. J lost 2 bases, V lost 5 bases, and 6 bases had no gene match. CDR1 is MNHNS, CDR2 SASEGT, per germline. CDR3 coding DNA: TGTGCCAGCAGTCCCGGGACAGGAACCACAGATACGCAGTATTTT. It translates to CASSPGTGTTDTQYF.

This rearrangement joins TRBV27 to TRBJ1-5, with D unclear. CDR3 length: 14 amino acids. The V end lost 2 bases, the J end lost 6 bases, and 11 bases lay between the germline ends. Germline assignment: CDR1 MNHEY and CDR2 SMNVEV (reference sequence). Here the CDR3 DNA reads TGTGCCAGCAGTTTAATTGGGGAGGCTCAGCCCCAGCATTTT. This translates into CASSLIGEAQPQHF.

The chain is built from TRBV19 and TRBJ2-2, with 7 nucleotides matching TRBD1. This CDR3 has 15 amino acids. Germline assignment: CDR1 LNHDA and CDR2 SQIVND (reference sequence). Losses at the gene ends were 4 bases for V and 6 bases for J; bases not matched to a gene: 8. In DNA form, the CDR3 reads TGTGCCAGTAGTACAGGGGAAGGGGGCTCCGGGGAGCTGTTTTTT. Translated: CASSTGEGGSGELFF. Filled out from reference TRBV19 and TRBJ2-2, the complete variable domain reads DGGITQSPKYLFRKEGQNVTLSCEQNLNHDAMYWYRQDPGQGLRLIYYSQIVNDFQKGDIAEGYSVSREKKESFPLTVTSAQKNPTAFYLCASSTGEGGSGELFFGEGSRLTVL.

The gene calls are TRBV5-1 and TRBJ1-4; weak D call: TRBD1 (6 bases). This CDR3 is built from 15 residues. Germline V gene lookup returns CDR1 SGHRS and CDR2 YFSETQ. The V gene lost 2 bases and the J gene lost 3 bases, with 11 bases spanning the gap. This CDR3 reads CASSFTQGSNEKLFF. For the CDR3, the DNA is TGCGCCAGCAGCTTCACACAGGGATCTAATGAAAAACTGTTTTTT.

The chain employs TRBV5-8 and TRBJ2-2; 8 bases agree with TRBD1. CDR3 length: 18 amino acids. With 0 bases clipped from V and 1 base from J, the junction kept 8 bases outside the gene matches. CDR1 SGHTS and CDR2 YDEGEE come from the germline V gene. The CDR3 region is CASSLEGLTGENTGELFF. CDR3 nucleotide sequence: TGTGCCAGCAGCTTGGAGGGATTGACAGGGGAGAACACCGGGGAGCTGTTTTTT.

This chain connects TRBV28 to TRBJ2-1; 8 bases fit TRBD2. The junction had 3 bases not matched to a gene; V was cut back by 3 bases and J by 2 bases. Per the germline V gene, CDR1 is MDHEN and CDR2 is SYDVKM. The CDR3 is 15 residues long. This chain's CDR3 is CASSFQLAAYNEQFF. DNA for the CDR3: TGTGCCAGCAGTTTTCAACTAGCGGCCTACAATGAGCAGTTCTTC. Based on the CDR3 plus reference TRBV28 and TRBJ2-1, the full variable domain is DVKVTQSSRYLVKRTGEKVFLECVQDMDHENMFWYRQDPGLGLRLIYFSYDVKMKEKGDIPEGYSVSREKKERFSLILESASTNQTSMYLCASSFQLAAYNEQFFGPGTRLTVL.

This sequence joins TRBV6-5 and TRBJ2-7, with D maybe TRBD1 (5 bases). The CDR3 has 15 amino acids. Trimming shortened V by 0 bases and J by 0 bases, and 9 bases separated the two germline ends. Per germline, CDR1 MNHEY and CDR2 SVGAGI. The CDR3: CASSYSDTFSYEQYF. CDR3 DNA: TGTGCCAGCAGTTACTCGGACACCTTCTCCTACGAGCAGTACTTC.

This clone was counted a few times. The gene calls are TRBV5-6 and TRBJ1-4, with 7 positions matching TRBD1. CDR3 length: 15 residues. Trimming cost V 6 bases and J 3 bases; bases outside gene matches: 8. Germline V CDR1 and CDR2: SGHDT, YYEEEE. CDR3 nucleotides: TGTGCCAGCACCGAGACAGGGCTGGCTAATGAAAAACTGTTTTTT. Its protein is CASTETGLANEKLFF. Supplemented by reference TRBV5-6 and TRBJ1-4, the full variable domain reads DAGVTQSPTHLIKTRGQQVTLRCSPKSGHDTVSWYQQALGQGPQFIFQYYEEEERQRGNFPDRFSGHQFPNYSSELNVNALLLGDSALYLCASTETGLANEKLFFGSGTQLSVL.

The V and J genes are TRBV6-1 and TRBJ2-7; 9 bases are a match to TRBD1. The CDR3 is 14 amino acids. Per the germline V gene, CDR1 is MNHNS and CDR2 is SASEGT. J gave up 2 bases and V 7 bases, and 6 bases lay outside the gene matches. In DNA form, the CDR3 reads TGTGCCAGCACACGGGACAGGGTAACCTACGAGCAGTACTTC. This sequence encodes CASTRDRVTYEQYF.

This rearrangement joins TRBV13 to TRBJ2-1; the D gene is possibly TRBD2 (5 bases). Looked up from germline, CDR1 is PRHDT and CDR2 is FYEKMQ (reference sequence). CDR3 size: 11 residues. Trimming stripped 5 bases from V and 15 bases from J, with 14 bases between. CDR3: CASSAYLGGFF. The CDR3 DNA reads TGTGCCAGCAGCGCATACCTAGGAGGGTTCTTC.

J is TRBJ2-3 and V is TRBV10-2; weak D call: TRBD1 (7 bases). The V and J ends lost 8 bases and 5 bases respectively, with 14 bases between them. Germline V lookup: CDR1 WSHSY, CDR2 SAAADI. The CDR3 sequence is 13 residues long. The CDR3 sequence is CASGGTAGDTQYF. In DNA form, the CDR3 reads TGCGCCAGCGGCGGGACAGCTGGAGATACGCAGTATTTT.

This clone has only a few counts. The chain employs TRBV19 and TRBJ1-2; D possibly corresponds to TRBD1 (5 bases). Germline V CDR1 and CDR2: LNHDA, SQIVND (reference sequence). V was cut by 3 bases and J by 7 bases, with 15 bases left in between. The CDR3 consists of 14 residues. The CDR3 nucleotides are TGTGCCAGTAGTATTGGGGGGGGTCATCCTGGCTACACCTTC. Translation: CASSIGGGHPGYTF.

The chain recombines TRBV7-3 with TRBJ1-1; D gene uncertain. The CDR3 runs to 13 residues. Between the trimmed V and J ends, which lost 2 bases and 1 base, there was a span of 5 bases. Per the germline V gene, CDR1 is SGHTA and CDR2 is FQGTGA. CDR3 coding DNA: TGTGCCAGCAGCTTACAGTCGAACACTGAAGCTTTCTTT. Protein sequence: CASSLQSNTEAFF.

This clone was picked up one time. V is TRBV5-3 and J is TRBJ1-2; possible D gene TRBD1, 6 bases. TRBV5-3 is sorted into the ORF group, with uncertain function. The CDR3 sequence is 14 residues long. V lost 4 bases and J 4 bases, leaving 14 bases between the germline ends. The CDR3 DNA reads as TGTGCCAGAAGCCCGCGGGGGGGCCTCTATGGCTACACCTTC. It translates to CARSPRGGLYGYTF.

V gene TRBV27 combines with J gene TRBJ1-4; D unresolved. The ends were cut back, 6 bases at V and 4 bases at J, with 12 bases in the middle. This CDR3 is 14 amino acids long. The germline V gene encodes CDR1 MNHEY and CDR2 SMNVEV (reference sequence). CDR3 bases: TGTGCCAGCAGGCGACGGGTGAGTAATGAAAAACTGTTTTTT. It codes for CASRRRVSNEKLFF.

The chain is built from TRBV29-1 and TRBJ1-1; 8 nucleotides line up with TRBD1. Per germline, CDR1 SQVTM and CDR2 ANQGSEA. V shed 5 bases, J shed 10 bases, and the junction held 6 bases outside the gene matches. CDR3 size: 11 residues. CDR3 amino acids: CSVYGQGRAFF. The DNA of the CDR3 is TGCAGCGTTTATGGACAGGGCCGAGCTTTCTTT.

The chain links TRBV6-5 to TRBJ2-2; 8 bases match TRBD1. This CDR3 is built from 15 residues. Germline CDR1 is MNHEY and CDR2 is SVGAGI. Trimming removed 4 bases from V and 7 bases from J; junction bases left unmatched: 8. CDR3 residues: CASSWTGTVLGELFF. DNA for the CDR3: TGTGCCAGCAGTTGGACAGGGACTGTCCTCGGGGAGCTGTTTTTT.

The rearrangement links TRBV19 to TRBJ1-5; D gene uncertain. The CDR3 has 15 amino acids. Germline V lookup: CDR1 LNHDA, CDR2 SQIVND (reference sequence). Trimming took off 6 bases at V and 4 bases at J, with 16 bases between the two ends. CDR3 protein: CASSFAIQINQPQHF. The CDR3 region has the DNA TGTGCCAGTAGCTTCGCCATACAAATTAATCAGCCCCAGCATTTT. The whole variable domain, remainder taken from reference TRBV19 and TRBJ1-5, is DGGITQSPKYLFRKEGQNVTLSCEQNLNHDAMYWYRQDPGQGLRLIYYSQIVNDFQKGDIAEGYSVSREKKESFPLTVTSAQKNPTAFYLCASSFAIQINQPQHFGDGTRLSIL.

This chain uses TRBV2 with TRBJ2-7, with 8 bases lining up with TRBD1. This CDR3 has 16 amino acids. With V trimmed by 5 bases and J by 2 bases, 11 bases remained unmatched. Germline V gene sequence: CDR1 SNHLY, CDR2 FYNNEI. The CDR3 spells CASSYTPGQETYEQYF. CDR3 DNA sequence: TGTGCCAGCAGTTATACCCCGGGACAGGAAACCTACGAGCAGTACTTC.

The V call is TRBV18, the J call TRBJ2-7, with a tentative D call TRBD1 (6 bases). The CDR3 totals 16 residues. Deletions cut 4 bases from V and 0 bases from J, with 16 bases between. The germline gives CDR1 KGHSH, CDR2 LQKENI. DNA of the CDR3: TGTGCCAGCTCACTGATGACAGGAACTTTCTCCTACGAGCAGTACTTC. It specifies CASSLMTGTFSYEQYF.

In DNA, the CDR3 is TGTGCCAGCAGCTTAATAACTAGCGGGTCCTCCCACCTGGGCGAGCAGTACTTC. It specifies CASSLITSGSSHLGEQYF. This sequence joins TRBV11-1 and TRBJ2-7; TRBD2 agrees at 9 bases. The CDR3 sequence is 18 residues long. Germline V gives CDR1 SGHAT, CDR2 FQDESV (reference sequence). V was clipped by 2 bases and J by 6 bases; unmatched bases: 17.

The CDR3 nucleotides read TGTGCCTGGAGTGTAGGACTAGCGGGAGTTATCAGCTCCTACAATGAGCAGTTCTTC. It codes for CAWSVGLAGVISSYNEQFF. V is TRBV30 and J is TRBJ2-1; TRBD2 agrees at 13 bases. Per the germline V gene, CDR1 is GTSNPN and CDR2 is SVGIG (reference sequence). This CDR3 is 19 amino acids long. Trimming removed 0 bases from V and 0 bases from J; junction bases left unmatched: 8.

This sequence joins TRBV5-1 and TRBJ2-7, with D possibly matching TRBD1 (5 bases). Germline CDR1 and CDR2: SGHRS and YFSETQ. CDR3 size: 14 residues. V lost 3 bases, J lost 2 bases, and 12 bases lay in between. In DNA form, the CDR3 reads TGCGCCAGCAGCTGGTCAGGGTCTACCTACGAGCAGTACTTC. Its translation is CASSWSGSTYEQYF.

V usage is TRBV27 and J usage is TRBJ2-7; 12 nucleotides match TRBD2. The ends lost 6 bases at V and 6 bases at J; junction bases unmatched: 15. Germline V gene lookup returns CDR1 MNHEY and CDR2 SMNVEV (reference sequence). The CDR3 length is 17 residues. CDR3 coding DNA: TGTGCCAGCAGAGGGACTAGCGGGCGTGAGATGAAAATCGAGCAGTACTTC. Its translation: CASRGTSGREMKIEQYF.

The sample holds a few counts of this clone. The chain recombines TRBV21-1 with TRBJ1-5. TRBV21-1 is a pseudogene segment. The CDR3 extends over 15 amino acids. CDR3 nucleotide sequence: TGTGCCACCCTTCGTAAGGGTACCCGGGGTCAGCCCCAGCATTTT. It codes for CATLRKGTRGQPQHF.

V and J are TRBV16 and TRBJ2-2, with 9 bases identical to TRBD2. Per the germline V gene, CDR1 is KGHSY and CDR2 is FQNENV. This CDR3 comprises 16 residues. V was clipped by 1 base and J by 1 base; unmatched bases: 1. The CDR3 DNA sequence: TGTGCCAGCAGCCAATGGACTAGCGTGAACACCGGGGAGCTGTTTTTT. Protein sequence: CASSQWTSVNTGELFF. Full variable domain (rest looked up from reference TRBV16 and TRBJ2-2): GEEVAQTPKHLVRGEGQKAKLYCAPIKGHSYVFWYQQVLKNEFKFLISFQNENVFDETGMPKERFSAKCLPNSPCSLEIQATKLEDSAVYFCASSQWTSVNTGELFFGEGSRLTVL.

The rearrangement links TRBV20-1 to TRBJ1-5; D is possibly TRBD1 (6 bases). The CDR3 covers 11 residues. V shed 1 base and J shed 15 bases, with 13 bases lying between them. Germline loops: CDR1 DFQATT, CDR2 SNEGSKA (reference sequence). CDR3 amino acids: CSARAQGSPHF. DNA of the CDR3: TGCAGTGCTAGAGCTCAGGGGTCTCCGCATTTT.

This chain connects TRBV27 to TRBJ2-7; TRBD1 matches 9 bases. The CDR3 length is 13 residues. Germline loops: CDR1 MNHEY, CDR2 SMNVEV (reference sequence). V lost 4 bases to trimming and J lost 6 bases; unmatched junction nucleotides: 4. CDR3 coding DNA: TGTGCCAGCAGTTCGGGACAGGGATCCGAGCAGTACTTC. Translated, it gives CASSSGQGSEQYF.

The rearrangement uses TRBV7-9 and TRBJ1-1; 9 bases align to TRBD1. J gave up 4 bases and V 5 bases, and 8 bases lay outside the gene matches. CDR3 size: 15 residues. Germline values: CDR1 SEHNR, CDR2 FQNEAQ (reference sequence). DNA of the CDR3: TGTGCCAGCAGCCCATCGGGACAGGGAGGCACTGAAGCTTTCTTT. Protein: CASSPSGQGGTEAFF. Drawing the rest from reference TRBV7-9 and TRBJ1-1, the complete variable domain is DTGVSQNPRHKITKRGQNVTFRCDPISEHNRLYWYRQTLGQGPEFLTYFQNEAQLEKSRLLSDRFSAERPKGSFSTLEIQRTEQGDSAMYLCASSPSGQGGTEAFFGQGTRLTVV.

CDR3 sequence: CASSLYQGDTEAFF. CDR3 sequence (DNA): TGTGCCAGCAGTTTATACCAGGGCGACACTGAAGCTTTCTTT. The chain employs TRBV6-1 and TRBJ1-1, with D maybe TRBD1 (5 bases). Germline lookup yields CDR1 MNHNS and CDR2 SASEGT. The CDR3 is made up of 14 amino acids. Trimming cost V 5 bases and J 3 bases, with 13 bases left between them.

The chain uses TRBV6-1 and TRBJ1-1, with no clear D. The V and J ends lost 2 bases and 1 base respectively, with 8 bases between them. Germline loops: CDR1 MNHNS, CDR2 SASEGT. The CDR3 runs 14 residues. The CDR3 coding sequence is TGTGCCAGCAGTGAACAAGCGGAGAACACTGAAGCTTTCTTT. Translated, it gives CASSEQAENTEAFF.

This chain uses TRBV7-2 with TRBJ2-5, with D hard to call. Germline CDR1 and CDR2: SGHTA and FQGNSA. This CDR3 has 12 residues. Trimming left V 0 bases short and J 4 bases short, with 3 bases between. CDR3 bases: TGTGCCAGCAGCTTAGCCGGAGAGACCCAGTACTTC. This gives the protein CASSLAGETQYF.